A single TCR beta chain is shown here with its context. Assignments of participants to cohorts depended upon their own reported clinical history. For recovered donors of Cohort 3, there were two negative PCRs, clearance, or symptom resolution. This sample is part of a study of blood T cell repertoires in COVID-19. Background on the study: The United States, Italy and Spain were the sources of the acute and convalescent COVID-19 samples.

Germline CDR1 GTSNPN, CDR2 SVGIG (reference sequence). Trimming removed 3 bases from V and 1 base from J; junction bases left unmatched: 3. This CDR3 comprises 14 residues. In the source study's methods: Quantification of nucleated cells was approximated via reference gene primer amplification. Assay used: immunoSEQ multiplex PCR; TCRdb lists only in-frame clones, some missing. The DNA was the basis for D and trimming; V, J and clone size are from that table. The repertoire holds about 350,000 clones, 80% to 90% seen once, with approximately 5% in the top ten. The chain couples TRBV30 to TRBJ2-1, with 7 nucleotides matching TRBD1. The clonotype originates from a woman in her 30s who had recovered from COVID-19. The material sequenced was PBMCs or T cells enriched from blood (not recorded which). Here the CDR3 reads CAWSTGQSYNEQFF. The DNA for the CDR3 is TGTGCCTGGAGCACGGGACAGTCCTACAATGAGCAGTTCTTC.